This T cell receptor (beta chain) was documented in a study of T-cell memory formation after mild COVID-19. Study context: Among the donors, TCR clusters were largely specific to each donor. Notes on the study in general: Some SARS-CoV-2-responding clones were already detected in memory before infection. The study found balanced CD4/CD8 in clones contracting day 15 to 85 and a CD4+ lean in later expanders. Chiefly within CM and EM were the contracting CD4+ clones; CD8+ ones were within EMRA.

TCRdb independently ran MiXCR on the 5' RACE reads; one entry per CDR3 protein. The data show 110,000 or so distinct CDR3 sequences, 22% seen once. Notes on this clonotype: Its target is unknown.

The V and J ends lost 1 base and 1 base, in that order; junction bases with no gene match: 3. Germline V gene data show CDR1 as SGHTA and CDR2 as FQGNSA. The CDR3 is 18 amino acids. The sequenced material came from PBMCs or a T cell subset sorted from them (not recorded which). The rearrangement uses TRBV7-2 and TRBJ2-1; 14 nucleotides agree with TRBD2. This TCR was recovered from a man aged 18 to 35 who had mild COVID-19 (a few samples of this study predate the infection). Cell type and time point are not known. CDR3 region: CASSLGGLAGGSYNEQFF. For the CDR3, the DNA is TGTGCCAGCAGCTTAGGTGGACTAGCGGGGGGTTCCTACAATGAGCAGTTCTTC. Combining the CDR3 with reference TRBV7-2 and TRBJ2-1 gives the whole variable domain GAGVSQSPSNKVTEKGKDVELRCDPISGHTALYWYRQSLGQGLEFLIYFQGNSAPDKSGLPSDRFSAERTGGSVSTLTIQRTQQEDSAVYLCASSLGGLAGGSYNEQFFGPGTRLTVL.